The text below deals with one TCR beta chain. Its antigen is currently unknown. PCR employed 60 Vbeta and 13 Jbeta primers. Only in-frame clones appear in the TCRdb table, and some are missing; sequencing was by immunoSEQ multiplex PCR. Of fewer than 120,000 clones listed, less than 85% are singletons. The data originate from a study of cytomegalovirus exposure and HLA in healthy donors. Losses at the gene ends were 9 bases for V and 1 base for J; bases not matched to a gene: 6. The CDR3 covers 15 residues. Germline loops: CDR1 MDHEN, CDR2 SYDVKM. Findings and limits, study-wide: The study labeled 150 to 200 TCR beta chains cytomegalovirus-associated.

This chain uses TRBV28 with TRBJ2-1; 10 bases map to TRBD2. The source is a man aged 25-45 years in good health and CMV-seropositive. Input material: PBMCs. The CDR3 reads CASRLAGESYNEQFF. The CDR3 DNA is TGTGCCAGTAGACTAGCGGGCGAATCCTACAATGAGCAGTTCTTC.